This TCR beta chain was sequenced during a study of cytomegalovirus exposure and HLA in healthy donors. Study observations and caveats: A later analysis found first-cohort TCR clusters tended to co-occur in the approximately 110 validation repertoires. Researchers catalogued over 150 TCR beta chains as cytomegalovirus-associated.

Germline assignment: CDR1 MNHNS and CDR2 SASEGT. Trimming removed 10 bases from V and 6 bases from J; junction bases left unmatched: 6. The CDR3 sequence is 12 residues long. A remark on this clone: Antigen: not known.

Repertoires were generated with immunoSEQ multiplex PCR, while TCRdb's copy carries only in-frame clones and drops some. Altogether 200,000 to 250,000 clones are present, approximately 90% being singletons, with the ten largest covering 0.85% to 1.2%. Sequenced input: PBMCs. The receptor comes from a woman under 30 in good health and CMV-seronegative. This sequence joins TRBV6-1 and TRBJ2-7, with 10 bases that match TRBD1. The CDR3 DNA reads TGTGCCACCCTCGGGACAGGGGCCGAGCAGTACTTC. Its protein is CATLGTGAEQYF.